This section outlines one TCR beta chain sequence together with its context. The antigen is not known. The CDR3 has 15 residues. The germline V gene has CDR1 SGHTA and CDR2 FQGNSA. Trimming stripped 1 base from V and 4 bases from J, with 10 bases between. This sample was taken from a study of cytomegalovirus exposure and HLA in healthy donors. Notes on the study in general: Accurate prediction of HLA-A and HLA-B alleles (for most subjects) was reportedly achieved from TCR beta sequences. Researchers reported in a later analysis that common viral pathogens appeared linked to several top clusters. A few CMV-associated chains were confirmed in vitro to be specific for CMV antigens.

This PCR relied on a set of 60 Vbeta primers and 13 Jbeta primers. The method was immunoSEQ multiplex PCR; TCRdb's version includes in-frame clones alone and lacks a portion of them. Of some 140,000 clones in the sample, about four fifths were seen once. The receptor was derived from a young man in good health and CMV-seronegative. Sequenced sample: PBMCs. This chain joins TRBV7-2 and TRBJ2-2, with D unclear. The chain's CDR3 is CASSLDPQPTGELFF. The CDR3 nucleotides read TGTGCCAGCAGCTTAGATCCACAGCCCACCGGGGAGCTGTTTTTT.